This T cell receptor beta chain was recovered during a study of CXCR3-negative and CXCR3-positive naive CD8 T cells. About the study: Collectively, the libraries yielded about 135 million TRB reads in total, at about 1.5 +/- 0.3 million per library.

Naive CD8+ T lymphocytes were specified as CD45RO-CCR7+CD27+CD95-. On this clonotype itself: The antigen remains undetermined.

The CDR3 is 14 residues long. Germline V lookup: CDR1 SEHNR, CDR2 FQNEAQ (reference sequence). Findings of the study overall: Diversity was high in both naive subsets and much lower in memory cells. Researchers report CXCR3 expression partially decreased after cryopreservation, with fresh PBMCs used in most assays.

The method, 5' RACE with UMI labels, was used to prepare the TRB cDNA libraries. With the 5' RACE reads reprocessed, TCRdb shows one record per CDR3 protein and no DNA. The sample table includes 90,000 to 95,000 distinct CDR3 sequences. The sequenced sample consisted of naive CXCR3- CD8+ T cells from blood. The subset: CD45RO-CCR7+CD27+CD95- naive CD8+ T cells lacking CXCR3 (TNR3-). The receptor was derived from a human donor in good health. Some clones in this sample may be carry-over from other donors' samples. This chain connects TRBV7-9 to TRBJ2-7; as DNA is missing, the TRBD1 call by TCRdb cannot be tested. CDR3 region: CASSLRDRGPEQYF.